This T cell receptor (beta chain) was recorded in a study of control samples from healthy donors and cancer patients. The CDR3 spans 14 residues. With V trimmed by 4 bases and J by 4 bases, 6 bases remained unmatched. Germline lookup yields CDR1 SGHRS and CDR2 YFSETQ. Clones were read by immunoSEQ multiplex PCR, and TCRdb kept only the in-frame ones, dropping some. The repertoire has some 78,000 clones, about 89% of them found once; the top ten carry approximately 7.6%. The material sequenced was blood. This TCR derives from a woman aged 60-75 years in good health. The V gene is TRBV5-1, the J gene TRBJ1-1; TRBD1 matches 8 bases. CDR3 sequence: CASSRGTGTTEAFF. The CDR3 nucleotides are TGCGCCAGCAGCAGAGGGACAGGAACCACTGAAGCTTTCTTT.